This entry lists 24 T cell receptor beta chains sequenced from one sample in a study of blood T cells in healthy people across ages. A second PCR of 7 to 11 cycles used a sample-barcoded 5' primer and a J-beta primer mix. TCRdb itself ran the 5' RACE reads through MiXCR, one entry per CDR3 protein. The sample contains about 1.5 million distinct CDR3 sequences, about 45% of which appear only once. The sequenced sample was blood. The receptors shown here come from a woman between 18 and 30 years old in good health.

This rearrangement joins TRBV24-1 to TRBJ1-1, with D unresolved. This CDR3 comprises 13 residues. From germline, CDR1 is KGHDR and CDR2 SFDVKD. Trimming pared 5 bases from V and 5 bases from J, leaving 11 bases between. DNA for the CDR3: TGTGCCACCAGTGTAGGCTTCGAGACTGAAGCTTTCTTT. Residues: CATSVGFETEAFF.

The rearrangement links TRBV7-9 to TRBJ2-3; TRBD2 aligns across 11 bases. CDR1 and CDR2 from the germline V gene are SEHNR and FQNEAQ (reference sequence). Trimming removed 1 base from V and 3 bases from J; junction bases left unmatched: 3. The CDR3 is 16 residues long. In DNA form, the CDR3 reads TGTGCCAGCAGCTTAGTTAGCGGGGGGGTGACAGATACGCAGTATTTT. As protein: CASSLVSGGVTDTQYF. Full variable domain (rest looked up from reference TRBV7-9 and TRBJ2-3): DTGVSQNPRHKITKRGQNVTFRCDPISEHNRLYWYRQTLGQGPEFLTYFQNEAQLEKSRLLSDRFSAERPKGSFSTLEIQRTEQGDSAMYLCASSLVSGGVTDTQYFGPGTRLTVL.

As for this clonotype: Sequence at one end of the junction differs from germline and may be a read error. DNA of the CDR3: TGTGCCAGCAGCTTAGGGGGTGGGGGAGGCTACGGGCAGTACTTC. Amino acids: CASSLGGGGGYGQYF. The chain has TRBV7-2 and TRBJ2-7, with a possible D match to TRBD2 (6 bases). This CDR3 comprises 15 residues. Germline lookup yields CDR1 SGHTA and CDR2 FQGNSA.

This clonotype has a handful of counts. The rearrangement links TRBV10-3 to TRBJ1-1, with a possible D match to TRBD1 (6 bases). CDR3 length: 15 amino acids. CDR1 and CDR2 from the germline V gene are ENHRY and SYGVKD. V was trimmed by 5 bases and J by 4 bases, leaving 17 bases between them. CDR3 nucleotides: TGTGCCATCAGTTCCTGGACAGCCCTGAGCACTGAAGCTTTCTTT. Translated: CAISSWTALSTEAFF.

The table lists this clonotype with a few counts. The rearrangement uses TRBV9 and TRBJ2-1; 8 bases agree with TRBD2. V lost 3 bases, J lost 10 bases, and 6 bases stayed unmatched. Germline CDR1 reads SGDLS; CDR2 reads YYNGEE. The CDR3 runs to 13 residues. CDR3 DNA sequence: TGTGCCAGCAGCGCCCGGACTAGCCGAGAGCAGTTCTTC. Encoded protein: CASSARTSREQFF.

The chain has TRBV7-2 and TRBJ1-6; D is unclear. The CDR3 extends over 17 amino acids. The germline V gene has CDR1 SGHTA and CDR2 FQGNSA. The germline V and J ends were trimmed by 5 bases and 4 bases, with 18 bases remaining between them. The CDR3 nucleotides are TGTGCCAGCAGCCCTAACCGCACTACAGCGTATAATTCACCCCTCCACTTT. Its protein is CASSPNRTTAYNSPLHF.

This clonotype came up a few times. This chain connects TRBV5-1 to TRBJ1-2, with 8 bases aligning to TRBD1. With V trimmed by 3 bases and J by 1 base, 8 bases remained unmatched. The germline V gene encodes CDR1 SGHRS and CDR2 YFSETQ. The CDR3 spans 16 residues. The CDR3 nucleotides read TGCGCCAGCAGCTCCGTACCGACAGGGGATAACTATGGCTACACCTTC. It encodes CASSSVPTGDNYGYTF.

The chain uses TRBV12-3 or TRBV12-4 and TRBJ1-2, with D unresolved. The CDR3 length is 15 residues. Between the trimmed V and J ends, which lost 1 base and 4 bases, there was a span of 13 bases. CDR3: CASSLESSLSYGYTF. As DNA, the CDR3 is TGTGCCAGCAGTTTAGAGAGTAGCTTAAGCTATGGCTACACCTTC.

This clonotype was seen more than once but under ten times. The CDR3 bases are TGTGCCCTCACCCGGGGGGCCACCTACGAGCAGTACTTC. This sequence encodes CALTRGATYEQYF. The chain has TRBV6-1 and TRBJ2-7; possible D gene TRBD2, 7 bases. Trimming left V 11 bases short and J 2 bases short, with 16 bases between. Germline values: CDR1 MNHNS, CDR2 SASEGT. The CDR3 totals 13 residues.

The chain combines TRBV20-1 with TRBJ2-1; D perhaps matches TRBD2 (5 bases). Near its end, the DNA agrees better with TRBJ2-7, so the J call may be wrong. This CDR3 contains 14 residues. CDR1 DFQATT and CDR2 SNEGSKA come from the germline V gene (reference sequence). CDR3 sequence (DNA): TGCAGTGCTAGGATGGGCAGGACTTACAATGAGCAGTACTTC. It codes for CSARMGRTYNEQYF.

The chain recombines TRBV6-2 or TRBV6-3 with TRBJ1-5; possibly TRBD1 for D (5 bases). Trimming left V 2 bases short and J 3 bases short, with 11 bases between. Germline CDR1 MNHEY, CDR2 SVGEGT. CDR3 length: 15 amino acids. The CDR3 is CASSYTRQINQPQHF. Here the CDR3 DNA reads TGTGCCAGCAGTTACACAAGACAGATCAATCAGCCCCAGCATTTT.

The chain links TRBV7-9 to TRBJ2-5; no definite D call. Gene TRBJ2-1 matches the end of the DNA better, so the J call may be wrong. The V gene's germline CDR1 is SEHNR and CDR2 FQNEAQ (reference sequence). The CDR3 covers 15 residues. DNA for the CDR3: TGTGCCAGCAGCTTATGGCAGGCGTTGCAAGAGACCCAGTTCTTC. The encoded protein is CASSLWQALQETQFF.

The rearrangement uses TRBV7-2 and TRBJ2-3; TRBD2 agrees at 8 bases. The germline CDR1 and CDR2 sequences are SGHTA and FQGNSA. After removal of 3 bases from V and 4 bases from J, the junction contained 6 bases not matched to a gene. CDR3 length: 15 residues. The CDR3: CASSFKAGAPDTQYF. The DNA for the CDR3 is TGTGCCAGCAGCTTCAAAGCGGGAGCTCCAGATACGCAGTATTTT.

This chain joins TRBV7-2 and TRBJ2-1; the D gene is possibly TRBD1 (6 bases). Germline loops: CDR1 SGHTA, CDR2 FQGNSA. This CDR3 has 14 residues. Trimming shortened V by 4 bases and J by 2 bases, and 9 bases separated the two germline ends. Here the CDR3 DNA reads TGTGCCAGCAGCTCGGGACACACCTACAATGAGCAGTTCTTC. This codes for CASSSGHTYNEQFF.

This clonotype was seen only a few times. CDR3 nucleotides: TGTGCCAGCAGCCCGTGGACAAATTACCAGGGCGATGAGCAGTTCTTC. Amino acids: CASSPWTNYQGDEQFF. The V call is TRBV7-2, the J call TRBJ2-1; the D gene is possibly TRBD1 (5 bases). V was shortened by 5 bases and J by 8 bases, with 22 bases between the two germline ends. This CDR3 is built from 16 residues. Germline loops: CDR1 SGHTA, CDR2 FQGNSA.

There are a few counts of this clonotype. The CDR3 DNA is TGTGCCAGCGGGACAGACCCTAGCACAGATACGCAGTATTTT. Translated: CASGTDPSTDTQYF. V is TRBV7-9 and J is TRBJ2-3; 7 nucleotides agree with TRBD1. With V trimmed by 8 bases and J by 0 bases, 5 bases remained unmatched. The V gene's germline CDR1 is SEHNR and CDR2 FQNEAQ (reference sequence). This CDR3 comprises 14 residues. Full variable domain (remainder filled in from reference TRBV7-9 and TRBJ2-3): DTGVSQNPRHKITKRGQNVTFRCDPISEHNRLYWYRQTLGQGPEFLTYFQNEAQLEKSRLLSDRFSAERPKGSFSTLEIQRTEQGDSAMYLCASGTDPSTDTQYFGPGTRLTVL.

The V call is TRBV7-2, the J call TRBJ2-2; D call uncertain. V was trimmed by 0 bases and J by 6 bases, leaving 5 bases between them. The CDR3 length is 13 residues. Germline CDR1 SGHTA, CDR2 FQGNSA. The chain's CDR3 is CASSLAGSGELFF. The CDR3 DNA sequence: TGTGCCAGCAGCTTAGCGGGTTCCGGGGAGCTGTTTTTT.

The chain employs TRBV28 and TRBJ2-3; TRBD2 might be the D (7 bases). Germline CDR1 is MDHEN and CDR2 is SYDVKM. The V and J ends lost 3 bases and 5 bases respectively, with 12 bases between them. CDR3 length equals 14 residues. The CDR3 nucleotides read TGTGCCAGCAGTTTTAGGGGGGGAAGAGATACGCAGTATTTT. Protein sequence: CASSFRGGRDTQYF.

V gene TRBV7-2 combines with J gene TRBJ1-2; D uncertain. The CDR3 consists of 15 residues. The germline CDR1 and CDR2 sequences are SGHTA and FQGNSA. V was shortened by 0 bases and J by 4 bases, with 12 bases between the two germline ends. The CDR3 coding sequence is TGTGCCAGCAGCTTAGCTACCGCTACCCTCTATGGCTACACCTTC. Translating it yields CASSLATATLYGYTF.

The chain is built from TRBV6-5 and TRBJ2-1; TRBD2 matches 7 bases. V gave up 7 bases and J gave up 8 bases; unmatched junction bases: 14. The CDR3 has 15 amino acids. Germline V gene lookup returns CDR1 MNHEY and CDR2 SVGAGI. The CDR3: CASMIPGLPFHEQFF. The CDR3 DNA sequence: TGTGCCAGCATGATACCGGGACTACCATTTCATGAGCAGTTCTTC.

To note about this clonotype: Given the absence of the conserved phenylalanine or tryptophan at the CDR3 end, a read error is likely. It is unclear where the CDR3 begins or ends on the DNA, so no DNA is shown, and the CDR3 is as TCRdb lists it. This sequence joins TRBV29-1 and TRBJ1-1. CDR1 and CDR2 (germline): SQVTM, ANQGSEA. Counting both end residues, the CDR3 totals 13 amino acids. The chain's CDR3 is CSVSKAPNTEPFV.

The chain employs TRBV6-2 or TRBV6-3 and TRBJ2-7; D tentatively reads TRBD1 or TRBD2 (6 bases each). The CDR3 sequence is 15 residues long. CDR1 and CDR2 from the germline V gene are MNHEY and SVGEGT. The V and J ends lost 2 bases and 6 bases respectively, with 17 bases between them. CDR3 sequence: CASSYRGGRSGEQYF. DNA for the CDR3: TGTGCCAGCAGTTACCGAGGGGGGAGAAGCGGCGAGCAGTACTTC.

The sample holds a few counts of this clonotype. V gene TRBV9 combines with J gene TRBJ1-2, with D unclear. V was cut by 0 bases and J by 4 bases, with 13 bases left in between. The CDR3 spans 15 residues. Germline values: CDR1 SGDLS, CDR2 YYNGEE. The CDR3 here is CASSVDPGMGYGYTF. The DNA for the CDR3 is TGTGCCAGCAGCGTAGACCCAGGAATGGGCTATGGCTACACCTTC.

The rearrangement uses TRBV27 and TRBJ2-3; the D gene is possibly TRBD2 (5 bases). Germline values: CDR1 MNHEY, CDR2 SMNVEV (reference sequence). The ends were cut back, 3 bases at V and 6 bases at J, with 13 bases in the middle. The CDR3 is 14 amino acids. CDR3 sequence reads: CASSFGLPTDTQYF. In DNA, the CDR3 is TGTGCCAGCAGTTTCGGACTGCCAACGGATACGCAGTATTTT.